The clone carrying this T cell receptor beta chain appeared a single time. The sample belongs to a study of blood T cell repertoires in COVID-19. Germline CDR1 and CDR2: SNHLY and FYNNEI. Unmatched junction bases numbered 3, after V lost 2 bases and J lost 5 bases. This CDR3 has 15 amino acids. Measured with immunoSEQ multiplex PCR; TCRdb has only the in-frame clones, and not every one. The repertoire holds 200,000 to 250,000 clones, with 75% to 85% as singletons. This rearrangement joins TRBV2 to TRBJ1-6; 7 bases line up with TRBD1. This receptor was identified in a man aged 35 to 55 who had recovered from COVID-19. Sequenced material: PBMCs or T cells enriched from blood (not recorded which). The CDR3: CASSEQGTDNSPLHF. The CDR3 bases are TGTGCCAGCAGTGAACAGGGGACAGATAATTCACCCCTCCACTTT.